The source of this TCR beta chain is a study of blood T cell repertoires in COVID-19. Across the whole study: COVID-19 samples from acute and convalescent phases originated in the United States, Italy and Spain. PBMCs, B-cell-depleted T cells, or T cells were the source of the cDNA or gDNA that made up the material.

V lost 5 bases and J lost 3; bases outside the gene matches: 3. The CDR3 is made up of 14 amino acids. In germline, CDR1 is MNHNY, CDR2 SVGAGI (reference sequence). Original handling: Amplification with reference gene primers provided the estimates of nucleated cell counts. Repertoires were generated with immunoSEQ multiplex PCR, while TCRdb's copy carries only in-frame clones and drops some. D and trimming were read from the DNA, whereas the V and J calls and clone size are those reported in that table. The sample records roughly 76,000 clones, around nine tenths being singletons. This sequence was found in a young woman with acute or convalescent COVID-19. This sequence joins TRBV6-6 and TRBJ1-2; the match to TRBD1 covers 10 bases. The specimen sequenced was peripheral blood. CDR3 nucleotides: TGTGCCAGCAGTCCGACAGGGGGCTACTATGGCTACACCTTC. Translating it yields CASSPTGGYYGYTF.